The sequence of this T cell receptor (beta chain) was determined in a study of T cell responses to AZD1222 COVID-19 vaccine. Whole-study findings and limits: Targeting of unmutated variant regions was reportedly seen in nearly half of spike-specific TCRs. Clonal diversity was possibly underestimated, and the donors were mostly white British, with more females. Vaccine-related CD4 TCRs covered spike, predominating at 160-218 and 743-854.

Per the germline V gene, CDR1 is SGHRS and CDR2 is YFSETQ. This CDR3 region has 13 residues. V lost 5 bases to trimming and J lost 2 bases, with 10 bases between them. On this clone: The target antigen is unknown. Other DNA sequences of this sample code for an identical CDR3.

The study pooled second doses at about 4 or about 12 weeks. Libraries were prepared by immunoSEQ multiplex PCR; TCRdb keeps only in-frame clonotypes and omits some of them. The table shows about 120,000 clones, with approximately 94% occurring only once. The sequencing here drew on peripheral blood, taken 28 days after the second AZD1222 dose. This receptor was obtained from an adult who received the AZD1222 COVID-19 vaccine. This sequence joins TRBV5-1 and TRBJ1-2; tentatively, D is TRBD1 (5 bases). CDR3 amino acids: CASSPGGNYGYTF. The CDR3 DNA sequence: TGCGCCAGCAGTCCCGGGGGAAACTATGGCTACACCTTC.